Many counts were recorded for the clone carrying this TCR beta chain. This sample stems from a study of low-dose radiotherapy and immunotherapy resistance in tumors. In the study overall: Each fraction for Cohort 1 was 0.5 Gy, given every 2 weeks, and the total came to 6.5 Gy.

Indicated time point: before trial treatment. Each eligible patient had an advanced solid tumor, and these tumors lacked tumor-infiltrating lymphocytes. Gene-specific TRAV and TRBV primers were used for first-strand cDNA, covering alpha and beta chains. Over roughly 20 PCR cycles, TCRs were amplified from a constant-region primer and V-primer adapter. mRNA, once isolated, was amplified by in vitro transcription. TCRdb reprocessed the reads with MiXCR, giving one entry per CDR3 protein. This sample has fewer than 90,000 distinct CDR3 sequences, with less than 40% found just once. V was trimmed by 1 base and J by 0 bases, leaving 7 bases between them. The CDR3 runs 15 residues. Germline V gene sequence: CDR1 SGHTA, CDR2 FQGNSA.

This TCR derives from a female donor with ovarian cancer. The V gene is TRBV7-2, the J gene TRBJ1-3, with no clear D. This material consisted of PBMCs, taken before treatment. In nucleotides, the CDR3 is TGTGCCAGCAGCTTAGTAGGTGTCTCTGGAAACACCATATATTTT. The encoded protein is CASSLVGVSGNTIYF.